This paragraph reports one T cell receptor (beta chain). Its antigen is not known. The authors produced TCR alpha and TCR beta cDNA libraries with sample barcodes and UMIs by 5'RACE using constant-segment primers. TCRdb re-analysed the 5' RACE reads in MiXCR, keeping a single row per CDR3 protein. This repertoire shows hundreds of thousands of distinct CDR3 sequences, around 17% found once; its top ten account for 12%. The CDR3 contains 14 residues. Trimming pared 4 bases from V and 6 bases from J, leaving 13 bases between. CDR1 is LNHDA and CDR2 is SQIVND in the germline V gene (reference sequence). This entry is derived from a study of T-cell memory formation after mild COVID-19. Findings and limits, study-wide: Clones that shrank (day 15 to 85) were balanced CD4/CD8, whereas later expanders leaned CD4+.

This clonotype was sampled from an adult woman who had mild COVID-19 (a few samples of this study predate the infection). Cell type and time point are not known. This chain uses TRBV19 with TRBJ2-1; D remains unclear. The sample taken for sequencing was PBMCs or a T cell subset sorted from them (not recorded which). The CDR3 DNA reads TGTGCCAGTAGTACTTACGACTCCGGCAATGAGCAGTTCTTC. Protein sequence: CASSTYDSGNEQFF.